The next 28 T cell receptor beta chains were all read from a single sample in a study of blood T cell repertoires in COVID-19. Sequencing was performed with immunoSEQ multiplex PCR; in TCRdb, only in-frame clones are kept and a portion is missing. This sample yields some 96,000 clones, of which about 80% are seen a single time; 9.5% to 13% belongs to the top ten. Sequencing used peripheral blood. All receptors come from a woman in her 70s with acute or convalescent COVID-19.

The rearrangement links TRBV19 to TRBJ2-1; 8 nucleotides match TRBD1. The CDR3 loop spans 11 amino acids. Unmatched junction bases numbered 2, after V lost 6 bases and J lost 10 bases. Per germline, CDR1 LNHDA and CDR2 SQIVND (reference sequence). The CDR3 is CASRQGVEQFF. CDR3 coding DNA: TGTGCCAGTAGACAGGGGGTCGAGCAGTTCTTC.

As DNA, the CDR3 is TGTGCCAGCAGCCTCCGGGACAGTGATGGCTACACCTTC. Translation: CASSLRDSDGYTF. V and J are TRBV7-9 and TRBJ1-2, with 7 bases lining up with TRBD1. V lost 5 bases and J lost 6; bases outside the gene matches: 6. CDR1 SEHNR and CDR2 FQNEAQ come from the germline V gene (reference sequence). This CDR3 contains 13 residues. Full variable domain (rest looked up from reference TRBV7-9 and TRBJ1-2): DTGVSQNPRHKITKRGQNVTFRCDPISEHNRLYWYRQTLGQGPEFLTYFQNEAQLEKSRLLSDRFSAERPKGSFSTLEIQRTEQGDSAMYLCASSLRDSDGYTFGSGTRLTVV.

The chain couples TRBV5-4 to TRBJ2-3; TRBD2 matches 9 bases. Germline V gene data show CDR1 as SGHNT and CDR2 as YYREEE (reference sequence). The V segment lost 2 bases and the J segment 3 bases; nucleotides outside the gene matches: 4. The CDR3 is 15 amino acids. The CDR3 is CASSFSGGWTDTQYF. The CDR3 DNA reads TGTGCCAGCAGCTTTAGCGGGGGTTGGACAGATACGCAGTATTTT.

In its sample, this clone was seen a few times. The chain joins TRBV2 to TRBJ1-1, with D perhaps TRBD1 (5 bases). The CDR3 has 14 amino acids. CDR1 SNHLY and CDR2 FYNNEI come from the germline V gene. V was cut by 6 bases and J by 1 base, with 12 bases left in between. The CDR3 loop reads CASRDRIGNTEAFF. The CDR3 region has the DNA TGTGCCAGCAGAGACAGAATAGGGAACACTGAAGCTTTCTTT.

The V gene is TRBV21-1, the J gene TRBJ2-7; the table's TRBD1 call for D was not verified on the DNA. TRBV21-1 counts as a pseudogene. The CDR3 extends over 13 amino acids. CDR3 amino acids: CASFRDRDYEQYF. As DNA, the CDR3 is TGTGCCAGCTTCCGGGACAGGGACTACGAGCAGTACTTC.

The table lists this clone with a few counts. This chain connects TRBV9 to TRBJ1-3; no firm D call. The CDR3 has 13 residues. Trimming stripped 2 bases from V and 8 bases from J, with 11 bases between. Per the germline V gene, CDR1 is SGDLS and CDR2 is YYNGEE. This chain's CDR3 is CASSVGLEDTIYF. CDR3 in DNA: TGTGCCAGCAGCGTTGGTCTGGAGGACACCATATATTTT. Full variable domain (outside the CDR3, taken from reference TRBV9 and TRBJ1-3): DSGVTQTPKHLITATGQRVTLRCSPRSGDLSVYWYQQSLDQGLQFLIQYYNGEERAKGNILERFSAQQFPDLHSELNLSSLELGDSALYFCASSVGLEDTIYFGEGSWLTVV.

The chain recombines TRBV12-5 with TRBJ2-7; TRBD1 aligns across 10 bases. The germline V gene encodes CDR1 LGHNT and CDR2 FRNRAP. This CDR3 has 14 amino acids. Trimming at V came to 4 bases and at J to 2 bases, leaving 2 bases not matched to a gene. CDR3 protein: CASGSGTGAYEQYF. CDR3 DNA sequence: TGTGCTAGTGGTTCCGGGACAGGGGCCTACGAGCAGTACTTC. Variable domain in full (rest from reference TRBV12-5 and TRBJ2-7): DARVTQTPRHKVTEMGQEVTMRCQPILGHNTVFWYRQTMMQGLELLAYFRNRAPLDDSGMPKDRFSAEMPDATLATLKIQPSEPRDSAVYFCASGSGTGAYEQYFGPGTRLTVT.

The rearrangement joins TRBV5-1 to TRBJ2-3; 9 nucleotides align to TRBD1. Germline values: CDR1 SGHRS, CDR2 YFSETQ. V gave up 1 base and J gave up 0 bases; unmatched junction bases: 3. The CDR3 runs to 16 residues. The CDR3 loop reads CASSLIGTGSTDTQYF. CDR3 coding DNA: TGCGCCAGCAGCTTGATTGGGACAGGGAGCACAGATACGCAGTATTTT.

This chain joins TRBV12-5 and TRBJ2-5; the D gene is possibly TRBD2 (5 bases). CDR3 length equals 16 residues. The germline gives CDR1 LGHNT, CDR2 FRNRAP. Trimming shortened V by 0 bases and J by 2 bases, and 13 bases separated the two germline ends. The CDR3 protein is CASGLVPRTDQETQYF. The CDR3 nucleotides read TGTGCTAGTGGTTTGGTTCCCCGGACTGATCAAGAGACCCAGTACTTC.

A few counts support this clone. V is TRBV19 and J is TRBJ2-3; 13 bases match TRBD2. CDR3 size: 14 residues. Germline V gives CDR1 LNHDA, CDR2 SQIVND (reference sequence). V trimming: 9 bases; J trimming: 7 bases; junction bases outside the gene matches: 7. The CDR3 nucleotides read TGTGCCAGCACTAGCGGGGGGGCGGGGAATACGCAGTATTTT. Translating it yields CASTSGGAGNTQYF.

The chain employs TRBV19 and TRBJ1-1; possible D gene TRBD1, 5 bases. The V gene lost 6 bases and the J gene lost 3 bases, with 17 bases spanning the gap. The CDR3 runs to 15 residues. Looked up from germline, CDR1 is LNHDA and CDR2 is SQIVND (reference sequence). CDR3 DNA: TGTGCCAGTAGGACTGGGGGGGGTTTCGACACTGAAGCTTTCTTT. Translation: CASRTGGGFDTEAFF.

The rearrangement joins TRBV10-3 to TRBJ1-6; 9 positions match TRBD1. Germline V CDR1 and CDR2: ENHRY, SYGVKD. The CDR3 has 14 amino acids. V shed 4 bases and J 10 bases; nucleotides not matched to a gene: 5. The CDR3, as DNA: TGTGCCATCAGTGCGGACAGGGGAGAGTCACCCCTCCACTTT. This gives the protein CAISADRGESPLHF.

CDR3 in DNA: TGTGCCAGCTCGCAGACAGGGGGGAGCTCCTACGAGCAGTACGTC. Protein sequence: CASSQTGGSSYEQYV. The chain joins TRBV7-8 to TRBJ2-7; 9 positions agree with TRBD1. The CDR3 contains 15 residues. Germline CDR1 and CDR2: SGHVS and FQNEAQ. Losses at the gene ends were 8 bases for V and 0 bases for J; bases not matched to a gene: 8.

The chain joins TRBV15 to TRBJ1-4; TRBD1 matches at 7 bases. The CDR3 extends over 19 amino acids. Per germline, CDR1 LNHNV and CDR2 YYDKDF (reference sequence). The V gene end was trimmed by 0 bases and the J gene end by 0 bases; junction bases not matched to a gene: 10. CDR3: CATSRDLFGQGATNEKLFF. In DNA, the CDR3 is TGTGCCACCAGCAGAGATTTGTTTGGCCAGGGGGCAACTAATGAAAAACTGTTTTTT.

The genes are TRBV6-5 and TRBJ1-3; 7 bases line up with TRBD1. The CDR3 extends over 15 amino acids. Germline lookup yields CDR1 MNHEY and CDR2 SVGAGI. The junction had 9 bases not matched to a gene; V was cut back by 6 bases and J by 4 bases. The CDR3 nucleotides read TGTGCCAGCAGGAAACAGGGGTCGTCGGGAAACACCATATATTTT. Protein sequence: CASRKQGSSGNTIYF.

This clone was recorded only once. CDR3 DNA sequence: TGTGCCAGCACCCGATCCCAGGGGTCTGGGGCCAACGTCCTGACTTTC. Its protein product is CASTRSQGSGANVLTF. V usage is TRBV7-3 and J usage is TRBJ2-6, with D possibly being TRBD1 (6 bases). Germline V CDR1 and CDR2: SGHTA, FQGTGA. CDR3 length equals 16 residues. Trimming removed 7 bases at V and 1 base at J, with 14 bases between.

A few counts support this clone. The chain recombines TRBV19 with TRBJ2-3; 10 bases line up with TRBD2. J gave up 1 base and V 5 bases, and 6 bases lay outside the gene matches. The V gene's germline CDR1 is LNHDA and CDR2 SQIVND (reference sequence). There are 16 residues in the CDR3. The CDR3 DNA sequence: TGTGCCAGTAGTTTACTAGCGGGGTTGGGCACAGATACGCAGTATTTT. Protein sequence: CASSLLAGLGTDTQYF.

This rearrangement joins TRBV27 to TRBJ1-1; the match to TRBD1 covers 8 bases. This CDR3 is built from 19 residues. CDR1 and CDR2 from the germline V gene are MNHEY and SMNVEV (reference sequence). The ends lost 5 bases at V and 5 bases at J; junction bases unmatched: 22. The CDR3 DNA reads TGTGCCAGCAGTCCACCCCTGTGGGCAGAAGGACAGGGCACGACTGAAGCTTTCTTT. As protein: CASSPPLWAEGQGTTEAFF.

The chain joins TRBV5-1 to TRBJ2-2; 9 bases match TRBD2. Germline-derived CDR1 and CDR2 are SGHRS and YFSETQ. The CDR3 runs 19 residues. After removal of 1 base from V and 0 bases from J, the junction contained 10 bases not matched to a gene. Here the CDR3 reads CASSLNLAGRPSNTGELFF. As DNA, the CDR3 is TGCGCCAGCAGCTTGAACCTAGCGGGGCGACCTTCGAACACCGGGGAGCTGTTTTTT.

This chain connects TRBV25-1 to TRBJ2-3; 11 bases fit TRBD1. CDR1 and CDR2 from the germline V gene are MGHDK and SYGVNS. Trimming cost V 6 bases and J 3 bases; bases outside gene matches: 8. This CDR3 is 16 amino acids long. CDR3 residues: CASSLGQGAGTDTQYF. CDR3 coding DNA: TGTGCCAGCAGCCTAGGACAGGGGGCTGGAACAGATACGCAGTATTTT.

V usage is TRBV12-3 or TRBV12-4 and J usage is TRBJ2-2; no definite D call. The CDR3 loop spans 12 amino acids. Trimming stripped 5 bases from V and 8 bases from J, with 9 bases between. The CDR3 DNA reads TGTGCCAGCAGTCCCCTCGTGGGGGAGCTGTTTTTT. It specifies CASSPLVGELFF.

As regards this clone: Other DNA sequences in the sample encode the same CDR3. V usage is TRBV5-6 and J usage is TRBJ1-2; 9 bases line up with TRBD1. Trimming at V came to 0 bases and at J to 4 bases, leaving 4 bases not matched to a gene. CDR1 SGHDT and CDR2 YYEEEE come from the germline V gene. The CDR3 has 15 residues. CDR3 nucleotides: TGTGCCAGCAGCTTGGAGGGACAGGGTTTCTATGGCTACACCTTC. Translated, it gives CASSLEGQGFYGYTF.

This chain connects TRBV11-2 to TRBJ2-3; 12 positions agree with TRBD2. Per germline, CDR1 SGHAT and CDR2 FQNNGV. The CDR3 is 18 residues long. Trimming took 5 bases from V and 2 from J; bases not matched to a gene: 11. Here the CDR3 DNA reads TGTGCCAGCAGCCTCTCCTGGCTAGCGGGGGGGAACACAGATACGCAGTATTTT. This translates into CASSLSWLAGGNTDTQYF. The entire variable domain, with the rest obtained from reference TRBV11-2 and TRBJ2-3, is as follows: EAGVAQSPRYKIIEKRQSVAFWCNPISGHATLYWYQQILGQGPKLLIQFQNNGVVDDSQLPKDRFSAERLKGVDSTLKIQPAKLEDSAVYLCASSLSWLAGGNTDTQYFGPGTRLTVL.

The rearrangement uses TRBV19 and TRBJ2-1; 9 bases agree with TRBD1. The V and J ends lost 6 bases and 4 bases, in that order; junction bases with no gene match: 7. Germline CDR1 reads LNHDA; CDR2 reads SQIVND (reference sequence). The CDR3 is made up of 15 amino acids. CDR3 sequence reads: CASSKGQGTYNEQFF. The CDR3 DNA reads TGTGCCAGTAGCAAAGGACAGGGGACATACAATGAGCAGTTCTTC.

The V gene is TRBV9, the J gene TRBJ1-2; 7 nucleotides agree with TRBD1. The germline V gene has CDR1 SGDLS and CDR2 YYNGEE. V gave up 3 bases and J gave up 2 bases; unmatched junction bases: 4. The CDR3 length is 14 residues. The CDR3 reads CASSARDSNYGYTF. For the CDR3, the DNA is TGTGCCAGCAGCGCCCGGGACAGCAACTATGGCTACACCTTC.

The chain carries TRBV6-5 and TRBJ2-5; 9 bases are a match to TRBD1. J was trimmed by 1 base and V by 6 bases; bases with no gene match: 6. This CDR3 comprises 15 residues. CDR1 is MNHEY and CDR2 is SVGAGI in the germline V gene. DNA for the CDR3: TGTGCCAGCAGACCGGGACAGGGATCCCAAGAGACCCAGTACTTC. This gives the protein CASRPGQGSQETQYF.

The chain uses TRBV6-5 and TRBJ2-3; a possible D gene is TRBD1 (6 bases). The CDR3 runs to 13 residues. V lost 6 bases and J lost 0, with 7 bases in between. CDR1 and CDR2 from the germline V gene are MNHEY and SVGAGI. CDR3 DNA: TGTGCCAGCAGCACAGGGAGCACAGATACGCAGTATTTT. It specifies CASSTGSTDTQYF.

The genes are TRBV28 and TRBJ2-7, with unresolved D. CDR1 is MDHEN, CDR2 SYDVKM, per germline. V lost 2 bases, J lost 0 bases, and 8 bases lay in between. The CDR3 has 14 residues. The DNA for the CDR3 is TGTGCCAGCAGTTTAATGGGCAGCTCCTACGAGCAGTACTTC. Its translation: CASSLMGSSYEQYF. Based on the CDR3 plus reference TRBV28 and TRBJ2-7, the full variable domain is DVKVTQSSRYLVKRTGEKVFLECVQDMDHENMFWYRQDPGLGLRLIYFSYDVKMKEKGDIPEGYSVSREKKERFSLILESASTNQTSMYLCASSLMGSSYEQYFGPGTRLTVT.